The following is a T cell receptor (beta chain) sequence with its context. The data were taken from a study of blood T cell repertoires in COVID-19. This table comes from immunoSEQ multiplex PCR, and its TCRdb copy is limited to in-frame clones, with some not included. Here the sample spans approximately 210,000 clones, around 84% being singletons. After removal of 0 bases from V and 7 bases from J, the junction contained 8 bases not matched to a gene. The V gene's germline CDR1 is KGHSH and CDR2 LQKENI. The CDR3 loop spans 16 amino acids. Patients of the Seattle cohort, enrolled during active infection, were followed longitudinally.

This rearrangement joins TRBV18 to TRBJ2-1; 8 bases align to TRBD2. This TCR derives from a woman of 80 years or more with COVID-19, enrolled during active disease. The sample taken for sequencing was peripheral blood. In DNA form, the CDR3 reads TGTGCCAGCTCACCACCCGTTGGCGGGGGGCGAAATGAGCAGTTCTTC. Its protein product is CASSPPVGGGRNEQFF.